The sequence of this T cell receptor (beta chain) was determined in a study of Graves' ophthalmopathy and Graves' hyperthyroidism. Study background: At the time of initial diagnosis and before any treatment, peripheral blood was collected. Overall study results and limits: The 13-signature model separated ophthalmopathy from stable hyperthyroidism at approximately 89% sensitivity and roughly 80% specificity. Most thyroid-expanded clonotypes exceeding 0.001 frequency were also found in blood.

RNA served as the template for amplifying TCR beta CDR3 regions. RT-PCR with HTBI primers came first, then second-round multiplex PCR. TCRdb reprocessed the multiplex PCR reads with MiXCR, giving one entry per CDR3 protein. The sample yields about 400,000 distinct CDR3 sequences, approximately 20% seen once. There are many counts of this clonotype. Its target is not known. This CDR3 region has 14 residues. The V end lost 5 bases, the J end lost 3 bases, and 13 bases lay between the germline ends. The J gene is TRBJ2-5, the V gene TRBV12-3 or TRBV12-4; TRBD1 might be the D (5 bases). Sequenced: peripheral blood. This clonotype was obtained from a woman aged 18-29 years with Graves' ophthalmopathy. The CDR3 here is CASSHDTGKETQYF. Written as DNA, the CDR3 is TGTGCCAGCAGTCACGACACAGGCAAAGAGACCCAGTACTTC.